Below, 11 T cell receptor beta chains from the same sample are listed, as sequenced in a study of T cell responses to AZD1222 COVID-19 vaccine. Some clones are missing from TCRdb's copy, which holds only in-frame ones; the method was immunoSEQ multiplex PCR. The table includes around 84,000 clones, approximately 85% detected once. The sequences come from peripheral blood, collected 28 days after the second AZD1222 dose. These receptors originate from an adult who received the AZD1222 COVID-19 vaccine.

V usage is TRBV7-8 and J usage is TRBJ1-5, with D hard to call. The CDR3 has 17 amino acids. The V gene lost 5 bases and the J gene lost 3 bases, with 20 bases spanning the gap. From germline, CDR1 is SGHVS and CDR2 FQNEAQ. CDR3 in amino acids: CASSPSQSSRVNQPQHF. The CDR3 nucleotides read TGTGCCAGCAGCCCTTCGCAGTCCTCAAGGGTCAATCAGCCCCAGCATTTT.

This clone was detected only a few times. The chain has TRBV6-5 and TRBJ1-2; TRBD1 might be the D (6 bases). The CDR3 extends over 13 amino acids. The V end lost 9 bases, the J end lost 6 bases, and 17 bases lay between the germline ends. Germline V lookup: CDR1 MNHEY, CDR2 SVGAGI. CDR3 nucleotides: TGTGCCAGTCTCCGGGGCAGGGGTGATGGCTACACCTTC. Encoded protein: CASLRGRGDGYTF.

The genes are TRBV10-1 and TRBJ2-1, with TRBD1 matching over 9 bases. The trim removed 6 bases at V and 7 bases at J, leaving 7 bases unmatched. The CDR3 extends over 14 amino acids. Germline CDR1 reads WNHNN; CDR2 reads SYGVQD (reference sequence). In nucleotides, the CDR3 is TGCGCCAGCAGCAATGCCGGGACAGGGAATGAGCAGTTCTTC. Protein: CASSNAGTGNEQFF.

The rearrangement joins TRBV5-6 to TRBJ1-1; 7 nucleotides match TRBD1. V lost 4 bases and J lost 5; bases outside the gene matches: 8. The length of the CDR3 is 14 residues. Germline loops: CDR1 SGHDT, CDR2 YYEEEE. Written as DNA, the CDR3 is TGTGCCAGCAGCGAATCACAGGGGTGGACTGAAGCTTTCTTT. Translating gives CASSESQGWTEAFF.

J is TRBJ2-1 and V is TRBV15, with D unresolved. This CDR3 contains 12 residues. Trimming stripped 0 bases from V and 8 bases from J, with 5 bases between. Germline CDR1 is LNHNV and CDR2 is YYDKDF (reference sequence). The CDR3 sequence: CATSRDIHEQFF. The CDR3 DNA is TGTGCCACCAGCAGAGATATCCATGAGCAGTTCTTC.

The chain joins TRBV19 to TRBJ2-1, with D possibly called TRBD1 or TRBD2 (6 bases each). The CDR3 sequence is 12 residues long. Germline V gene data show CDR1 as LNHDA and CDR2 as SQIVND (reference sequence). V shed 5 bases and J shed 9 bases, with 11 bases lying between them. The CDR3, as DNA: TGTGCCAGTAGTTGGGGGGCGGGTGAGCAGTTCTTC. This translates into CASSWGAGEQFF.

The chain combines TRBV9 with TRBJ2-1; 8 bases map to TRBD2. The J segment lost 3 bases and the V segment lost 4 bases, leaving 6 bases of the junction unmatched. CDR3 length equals 15 residues. CDR1 SGDLS and CDR2 YYNGEE come from the germline V gene. The CDR3 sequence is CASSFPGLDYNEQFF. CDR3 nucleotide sequence: TGTGCCAGCAGCTTTCCGGGACTAGACTACAATGAGCAGTTCTTC.

This clone appeared a few times. This sequence joins TRBV20-1 and TRBJ2-7, with D unresolved. Per germline, CDR1 DFQATT and CDR2 SNEGSKA (reference sequence). The CDR3 is made up of 13 amino acids. V gave up 3 bases and J gave up 3 bases, with 12 bases separating them. This chain's CDR3 is CSASMESFYEQYF. DNA for the CDR3: TGCAGTGCTAGTATGGAGTCTTTCTACGAGCAGTACTTC.

The chain is built from TRBV6-5 and TRBJ2-1; D is possibly TRBD1 or TRBD2 (5 bases each). The germline CDR1 and CDR2 sequences are MNHEY and SVGAGI. This CDR3 comprises 14 residues. Deletions cut 6 bases from V and 0 bases from J, with 9 bases between. CDR3 sequence: CASRGVSSYNEQFF. In DNA, the CDR3 is TGTGCCAGCAGGGGGGTTAGCTCCTACAATGAGCAGTTCTTC.

V gene TRBV5-4 combines with J gene TRBJ2-7; D is perhaps TRBD1 (6 bases). Trimming removed 1 base from V and 2 bases from J, with 7 bases in between. Germline CDR1 SGHNT, CDR2 YYREEE (reference sequence). This CDR3 spans 13 amino acids. The CDR3 reads CASSLQGTYEQYF. In DNA, the CDR3 is TGTGCCAGCAGCTTGCAGGGGACCTACGAGCAGTACTTC.

The chain employs TRBV7-9 and TRBJ2-1, with D tentatively TRBD1 or TRBD2 (6 bases each). CDR1 SEHNR and CDR2 FQNEAQ come from the germline V gene (reference sequence). Trimming cost V 7 bases and J 5 bases, with 18 bases left between them. This CDR3 has 15 amino acids. The CDR3: CASTPPGGPNNEQFF. The CDR3 DNA sequence: TGTGCCAGCACCCCACCCGGGGGCCCGAACAATGAGCAGTTCTTC.